A single sample gave rise to the 11 T cell receptor beta chains below, sequenced in a study of cytomegalovirus exposure and HLA in healthy donors. The PCR employed 60 Vbeta primers together with 13 Jbeta primers. The table came from immunoSEQ multiplex PCR; TCRdb's copy has only in-frame clones and leaves some out. The sample yields approximately 160,000 clones, approximately 77% seen once. Sequencing was carried out using PBMCs. The source of these receptors is a male donor in good health and CMV-seropositive.

The chain carries TRBV12-5 and TRBJ1-3, with 8 bases lining up with TRBD1. Per germline, CDR1 LGHNT and CDR2 FRNRAP. This CDR3 contains 16 residues. V lost 0 bases, J lost 5 bases, and 6 bases stayed unmatched. The CDR3 loop reads CASGLVVQGERNTIYF. The DNA for the CDR3 is TGTGCTAGTGGTTTGGTTGTACAGGGGGAACGAAACACCATATATTTT.

J is TRBJ2-7 and V is TRBV5-1; D is perhaps TRBD1 (7 bases). Trimming removed 0 bases at V and 6 bases at J, with 16 bases between. The CDR3 is 15 residues long. Germline V gene lookup returns CDR1 SGHRS and CDR2 YFSETQ. CDR3 DNA sequence: TGCGCCAGCAGCTTGGTTTTGGAGGGGGCGGGCGAGCAGTACTTC. Protein product: CASSLVLEGAGEQYF.

The rearrangement joins TRBV7-9 to TRBJ1-4, with 9 bases matching TRBD1. Germline V lookup: CDR1 SEHNR, CDR2 FQNEAQ (reference sequence). The CDR3 has 14 residues. J was trimmed by 7 bases and V by 5 bases; bases with no gene match: 5. The CDR3 here is CASSQTGGSEKLFF. The CDR3 DNA reads TGTGCCAGCAGCCAGACAGGGGGTTCTGAAAAACTGTTTTTT.

The chain couples TRBV30 to TRBJ1-5; 8 bases map to TRBD1. CDR1 and CDR2 from the germline V gene are GTSNPN and SVGIG (reference sequence). The length of the CDR3 is 11 residues. V trimming: 5 bases; J trimming: 7 bases; junction bases outside the gene matches: 1. This CDR3 reads CAWGQGQPQHF. CDR3 bases: TGTGCCTGGGGACAGGGCCAGCCCCAGCATTTT.

This chain links TRBV6-5 with TRBJ1-5, with TRBD1 matching 7 bases. The CDR3 covers 14 residues. J gave up 8 bases and V 5 bases, and 9 bases lay outside the gene matches. Germline V gene lookup returns CDR1 MNHEY and CDR2 SVGAGI. The CDR3 nucleotides read TGTGCCAGCAGTAGAGACAGGGAGACGGAGCCCCAGCATTTT. Translating it yields CASSRDRETEPQHF.

The CDR3 sequence: CAWRDRGIPIYF. The CDR3 DNA sequence: TGTGCCTGGAGGGACAGGGGGATCCCCATATATTTT. This chain connects TRBV30 to TRBJ1-3; the match to TRBD1 covers 10 bases. This CDR3 contains 12 residues. The junction had 4 bases not matched to a gene; V was cut back by 3 bases and J by 11 bases. The germline gives CDR1 GTSNPN, CDR2 SVGIG (reference sequence).

This sequence joins TRBV7-9 and TRBJ1-1, with 8 bases matching TRBD1. From germline, CDR1 is SEHNR and CDR2 FQNEAQ (reference sequence). V lost 4 bases to trimming and J lost 1 base; unmatched junction nucleotides: 8. This CDR3 contains 16 residues. The CDR3 spells CASSSYTGTGNTEAFF. CDR3 DNA: TGTGCCAGCAGCTCTTATACGGGGACAGGGAACACTGAAGCTTTCTTT.

The chain combines TRBV30 with TRBJ1-1; D is possibly TRBD1 (5 bases). V shed 7 bases and J shed 2 bases, with 14 bases lying between them. The germline CDR1 and CDR2 sequences are GTSNPN and SVGIG (reference sequence). CDR3 size: 13 residues. The CDR3 spells CAFRGGVNTEAFF. CDR3 DNA: TGTGCCTTTAGGGGCGGGGTTAACACTGAAGCTTTCTTT.

The chain has TRBV5-4 and TRBJ2-3, with 9 nucleotides matching TRBD1. The CDR3 spans 17 residues. With 3 bases clipped from V and 1 base from J, the junction kept 9 bases outside the gene matches. Germline V lookup: CDR1 SGHNT, CDR2 YYREEE (reference sequence). The CDR3 spells CASSYPQDRGGTDTQYF. The CDR3 DNA sequence: TGTGCCAGCAGCTACCCACAGGACAGGGGAGGCACAGATACGCAGTATTTT.

This chain uses TRBV7-9 with TRBJ1-1; a weak D match, TRBD1 (6 bases). Germline V gene lookup returns CDR1 SEHNR and CDR2 FQNEAQ (reference sequence). The V and J ends lost 2 bases and 4 bases respectively, with 11 bases between them. This CDR3 contains 14 residues. The CDR3 sequence is CASSLRGGGTEAFF. CDR3 nucleotide sequence: TGTGCCAGCAGCTTACGGGGGGGCGGCACTGAAGCTTTCTTT.

About this clone itself: At one end the junction does not follow the germline gene, possibly because of a read error. The CDR3 region has the DNA TGTGCCAGTAATATACAGGGGGCTCGGTATGGCTACACCTTC. As protein: CASNIQGARYGYTF. The gene calls are TRBV19 and TRBJ1-2; 9 nucleotides match TRBD1. CDR3 length: 14 amino acids. Germline V gives CDR1 LNHDA, CDR2 SQIVND (reference sequence).